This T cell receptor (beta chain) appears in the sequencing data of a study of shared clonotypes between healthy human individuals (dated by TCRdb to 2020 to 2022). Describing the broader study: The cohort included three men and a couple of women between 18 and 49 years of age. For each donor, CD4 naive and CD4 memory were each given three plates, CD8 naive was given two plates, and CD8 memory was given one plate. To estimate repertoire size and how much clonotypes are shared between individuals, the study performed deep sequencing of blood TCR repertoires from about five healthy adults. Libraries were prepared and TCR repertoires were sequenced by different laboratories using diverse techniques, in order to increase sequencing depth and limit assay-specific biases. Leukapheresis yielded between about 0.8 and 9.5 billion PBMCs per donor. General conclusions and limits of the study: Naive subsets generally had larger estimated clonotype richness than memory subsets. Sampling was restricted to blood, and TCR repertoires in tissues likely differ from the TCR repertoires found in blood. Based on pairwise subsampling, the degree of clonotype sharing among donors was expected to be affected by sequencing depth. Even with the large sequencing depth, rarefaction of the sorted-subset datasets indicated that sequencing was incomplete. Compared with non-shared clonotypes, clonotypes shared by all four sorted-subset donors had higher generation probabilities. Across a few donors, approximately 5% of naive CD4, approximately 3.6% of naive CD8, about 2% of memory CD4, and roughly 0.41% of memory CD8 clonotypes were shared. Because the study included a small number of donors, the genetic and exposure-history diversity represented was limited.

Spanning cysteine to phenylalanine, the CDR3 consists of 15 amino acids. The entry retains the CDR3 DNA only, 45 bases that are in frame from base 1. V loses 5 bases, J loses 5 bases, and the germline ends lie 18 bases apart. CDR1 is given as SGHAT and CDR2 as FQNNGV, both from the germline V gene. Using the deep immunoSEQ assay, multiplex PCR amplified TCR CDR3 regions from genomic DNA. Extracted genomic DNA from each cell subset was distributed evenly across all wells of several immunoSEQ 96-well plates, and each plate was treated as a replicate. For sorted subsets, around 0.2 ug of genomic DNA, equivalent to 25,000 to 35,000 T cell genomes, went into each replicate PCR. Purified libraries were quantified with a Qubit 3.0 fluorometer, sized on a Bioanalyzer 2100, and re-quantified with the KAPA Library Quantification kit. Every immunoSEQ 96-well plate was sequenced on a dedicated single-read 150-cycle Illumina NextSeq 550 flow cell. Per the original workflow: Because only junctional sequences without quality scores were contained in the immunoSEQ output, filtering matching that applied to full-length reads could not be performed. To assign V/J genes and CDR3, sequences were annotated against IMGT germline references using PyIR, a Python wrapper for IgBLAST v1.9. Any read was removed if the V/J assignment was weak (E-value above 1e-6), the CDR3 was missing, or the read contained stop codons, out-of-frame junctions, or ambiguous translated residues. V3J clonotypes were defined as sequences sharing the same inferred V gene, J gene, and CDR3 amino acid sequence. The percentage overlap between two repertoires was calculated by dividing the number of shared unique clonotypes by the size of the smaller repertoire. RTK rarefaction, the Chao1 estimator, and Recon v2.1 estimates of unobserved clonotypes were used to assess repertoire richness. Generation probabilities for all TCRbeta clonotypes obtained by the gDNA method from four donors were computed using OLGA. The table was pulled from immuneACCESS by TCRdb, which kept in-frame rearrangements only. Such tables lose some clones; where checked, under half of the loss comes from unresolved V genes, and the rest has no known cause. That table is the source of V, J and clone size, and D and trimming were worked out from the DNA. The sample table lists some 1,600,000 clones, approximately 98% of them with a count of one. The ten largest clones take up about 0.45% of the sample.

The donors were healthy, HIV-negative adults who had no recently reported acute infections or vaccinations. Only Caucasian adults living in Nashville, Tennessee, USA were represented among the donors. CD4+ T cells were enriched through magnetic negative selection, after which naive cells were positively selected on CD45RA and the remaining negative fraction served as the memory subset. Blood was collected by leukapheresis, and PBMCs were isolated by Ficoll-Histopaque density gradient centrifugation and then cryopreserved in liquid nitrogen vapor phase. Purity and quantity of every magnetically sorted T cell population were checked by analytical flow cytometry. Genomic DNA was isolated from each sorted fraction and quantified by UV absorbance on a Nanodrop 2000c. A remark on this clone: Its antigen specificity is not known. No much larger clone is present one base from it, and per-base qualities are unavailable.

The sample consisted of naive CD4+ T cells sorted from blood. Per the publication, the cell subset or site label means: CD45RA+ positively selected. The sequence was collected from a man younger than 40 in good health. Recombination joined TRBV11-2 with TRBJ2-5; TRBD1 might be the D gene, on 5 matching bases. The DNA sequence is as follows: TGTGCCAGCAGCCTCACCACGGGCAGGGCGGAGACCCAGTACTTC. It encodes CASSLTTGRAETQYF.